This TCR beta chain was sequenced in a study of T cell clonality in common variable immunodeficiency. Unmatched junction bases numbered 14, after V lost 7 bases and J lost 6 bases. The CDR3 is 14 residues long. Germline V gene lookup returns CDR1 SQVTM and CDR2 ANQGSEA. The assay was immunoSEQ multiplex PCR, and TCRdb's table has in-frame clones only and misses some. Recorded here are 42,000 or so clones, with no singletons, and the ten leading clones hold approximately 2%. This clone was seen at least ten times. The sequenced fragment ends 3 residues before the CDR3 boundary, so the rest is inferred from the germline J gene.

The sequence came from a person between 18 and 70 years old in good health. The sample comprised peripheral blood mononuclear cells. The genes are TRBV29-1 and TRBJ1-1; 7 bases match TRBD1. CDR3: CSGGRQGGKAEAFF. Incomplete CDR3 DNA: TGCAGCGGGGGTAGACAGGGTGGAAAGGCTGAA.